This T cell receptor (beta chain) was sequenced during a study of cytomegalovirus exposure and HLA in healthy donors. This clone has only a few counts. The study ran its PCR with 60 Vbeta and 13 Jbeta primers. TCRdb's copy holds only in-frame clones and misses some; the assay was immunoSEQ multiplex PCR. The data show 95,000 to 110,000 clones, 66% seen once. The source is a woman aged 45-59 years in good health and CMV-seronegative. The material sequenced was PBMCs.

For the CDR3, the DNA is TGTGCCAGCAGCTCCGACACCAAGTTTACTGAAGCTTTCTTT. It encodes CASSSDTKFTEAFF. J is TRBJ1-1 and V is TRBV5-4, with unresolved D. Germline lookup yields CDR1 SGHNT and CDR2 YYREEE (reference sequence). This CDR3 is 14 amino acids long. The ends were cut back, 3 bases at V and 5 bases at J, with 14 bases in the middle.